A selection of T cell receptor beta chains follows, all from one sample in a study of T cell responses to AZD1222 COVID-19 vaccine. Sequenced by immunoSEQ multiplex PCR; TCRdb stores in-frame clones only, minus some. The sample has some 130,000 clones; 93% are singletons. The sample in question was peripheral blood, obtained on day 0 of AZD1222 vaccination. The receptor source for this set is an adult in good health. Each CDR3 is given with its conserved first and last residue. The order of the fields is V gene, CDR3 protein.

>TRBV19
CASSEQGGNQPQHF
>TRBV29-1
CSVGRSGSRTDTQYF
>TRBV24-1
CATVGQGNTEAFF
>TRBV10-1
CASTQGGTTGELFF
>TRBV30
CAWSVGTPYNEQFF
>TRBV12-5
CASGLVRRDTQYF
>TRBV7-9
CASSGLSGVSYEQYF
>TRBV7-9
CASSSSRESNQPQHF
>TRBV4-1
CASSQGAAPIYEQYF
>TRBV6-5
CASSRYGQSEKLFF
>TRBV12-5
CASGLLSNQPQHF
>TRBV4-1
CASSQAGTGDNQPQHF
>TRBV7-9
CASSSQTGALSYGYTF
>TRBV30
CAWSPSGVEQFF
>TRBV5-4
CASSLDRDSGNTIYF
>TRBV12-3/TRBV12-4
CASSTSQVYGYTF
>TRBV29-1
CSVDKRAFF
>TRBV4-1
CASSQLSSGRDGELFF
>TRBV7-9
CASSLVPGGLSDEQFF
>TRBV10-3
CATWTGAGNTIYF
>TRBV11-2
CASSQLMGGGEAFF
>TRBV19
CASSMKSSYNEQFF
>TRBV21-1
CASSKVGRVSIGANYGYTF
>TRBV7-2
CASSIQGGANYGYTF
>TRBV7-2
CASSYAGSGNTIYF
>TRBV19
CASSGRTGGLRNSPLHF
>TRBV20-1
CSAITGNEQFF
>TRBV7-8
CASSAHIRDRTGNTIYF
>TRBV3-1/TRBV3-2
CASSPLQDSPLHF
>TRBV28
CASRPPAAGTRPSYEQYF
>TRBV5-4
CASSLAGTSGTYVGQYF
>TRBV27
CASSLSSGGHYEQYF
>TRBV10-2
CASSVGNPNYGYTF
>TRBV13
CASSLGGGRNYGYTF
>TRBV7-9
CASSLVGKNTEAFF
>TRBV9
CASSVEPQGYEQYF
>TRBV6-2/TRBV6-3
CASSGGDGYTF
>TRBV7-3
CASHGGLAGNEQFF
>TRBV11-2
CASSSGGYTEAFF
>TRBV5-1
CASSSMDSSDTQYF
>TRBV3-1/TRBV3-2
CASSQEVRGAEAFF
>TRBV19
CASSPQPYNEQFF
>TRBV6-5
CASETGEDNQPQHF
>TRBV28
CASRPGGADEAFF
>TRBV5-1
CASRVTGVDTQYF
>TRBV28
CASSSSNRELNSTDTQYF
>TRBV30
CAWSPRGDSPLHF
>TRBV30
CAWRPTSGNEQFF
>TRBV15
CATSTRTGAEKLFF